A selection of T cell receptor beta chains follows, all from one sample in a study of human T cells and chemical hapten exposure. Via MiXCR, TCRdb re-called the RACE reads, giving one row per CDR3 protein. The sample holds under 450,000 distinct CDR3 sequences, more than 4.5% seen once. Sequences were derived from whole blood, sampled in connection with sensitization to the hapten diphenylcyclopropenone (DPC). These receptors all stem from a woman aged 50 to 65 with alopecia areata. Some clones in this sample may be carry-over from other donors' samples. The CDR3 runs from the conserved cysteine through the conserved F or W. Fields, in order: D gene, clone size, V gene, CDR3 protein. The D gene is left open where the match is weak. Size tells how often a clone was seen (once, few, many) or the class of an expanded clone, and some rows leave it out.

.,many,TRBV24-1,CATSDLGEQYF
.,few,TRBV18,CASSPPQLFVHNEQFF
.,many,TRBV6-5,CASSYEGGMNTEAFF
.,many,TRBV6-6,CASSYSPLTGQETQYF
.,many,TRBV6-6,CASSYPQISNQPQHF
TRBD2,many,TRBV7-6,CASSAHSGESTDTQYF
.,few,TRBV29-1,CSVDRRGPHQETQYF
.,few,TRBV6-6,CASRLTRRGSYEQYF
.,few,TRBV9,CASSPGTQLYEQYF
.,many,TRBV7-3,CASSISSGSGYTF
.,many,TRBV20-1,CSARDSGNEQYF
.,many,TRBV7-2,CASSLAAYHIQYF
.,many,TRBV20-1,CSASPNGNIQYF
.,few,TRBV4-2,CASSQKDRESTEAFF
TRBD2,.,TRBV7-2,CASSWTSGGSTDTQYF
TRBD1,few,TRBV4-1,CASSPLGTATGGFYGYTF
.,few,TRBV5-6,CASSWNRRSNTGELFF
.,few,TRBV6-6,CASSYSVGAAIEETQYF
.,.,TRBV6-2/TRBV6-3,CASSPGLGSGANVLTF
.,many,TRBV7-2,CASSRGTPRDEQFF
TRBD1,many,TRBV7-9,CASRFRTGGMDEQFF
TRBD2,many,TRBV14,CASSQGGLAGKFF
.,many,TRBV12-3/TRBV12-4,CASSFPGEDGYTF
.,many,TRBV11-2,CASSLGGAGWLFF
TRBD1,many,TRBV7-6,CASSSGDRAYEQYF
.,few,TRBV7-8,CASSLGSQGQSSGNTIYF
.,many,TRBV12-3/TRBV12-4,CASSGGRTDTQYF
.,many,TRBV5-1,CASSLEGDIPGFF
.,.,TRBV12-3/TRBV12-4,CASSPTALLAKNIQYF
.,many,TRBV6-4,CATKPDGGPSFNYGYTF
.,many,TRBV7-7,CASSLSESGELFF
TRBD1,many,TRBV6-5,CASCRDRGFDTEAFF
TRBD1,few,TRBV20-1,CSARLIGGSTDTQYF
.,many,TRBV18,CASSLNSGNTIYF
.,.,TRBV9,CASSVDPREETQYF
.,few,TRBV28,CASSFPTGYSGANVLTF
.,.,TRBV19,CASSPGLRELFF
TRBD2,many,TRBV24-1,CATSDNPGLAGVAGELFF
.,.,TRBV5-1,CASSEGLSGNTIYF
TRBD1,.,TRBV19,CASSIPNRGPSYNEQFF
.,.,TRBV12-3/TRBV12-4,CASSQEMNTEAFF